Given below is one T cell receptor beta chain in context. Its specificity is not known. Amplification used 60 Vbeta primers and 13 Jbeta primers. Assay used: immunoSEQ multiplex PCR; TCRdb lists only in-frame clones, some missing. The data show about 37,000 clones, roughly 76% seen once. These data come from a study of cytomegalovirus exposure and HLA in healthy donors. Study-wide results and limits: When analyzed later, the rates of TCR association showed variation by HLA locus, with DRB1 the most and HLA-C the fewest. Per a prior analysis, the majority of TCR beta V segments were productive roughly 87% or roughly 30% of the time. Researchers counted 164 TCR beta chains as cytomegalovirus-associated.

The CDR3 covers 14 residues. V shed 3 bases and J 6 bases; nucleotides not matched to a gene: 7. Germline CDR1 reads SQVTM; CDR2 reads ANQGSEA. Sequencing was performed on PBMCs. V usage is TRBV29-1 and J usage is TRBJ1-4, with 7 bases aligning to TRBD1. The clonotype originates from a woman aged 40 to 55 in good health and CMV-seronegative. The CDR3 protein is CSVERRGLDEKLFF. The CDR3 DNA follows: TGCAGCGTTGAGAGGAGGGGGCTTGATGAAAAACTGTTTTTT.